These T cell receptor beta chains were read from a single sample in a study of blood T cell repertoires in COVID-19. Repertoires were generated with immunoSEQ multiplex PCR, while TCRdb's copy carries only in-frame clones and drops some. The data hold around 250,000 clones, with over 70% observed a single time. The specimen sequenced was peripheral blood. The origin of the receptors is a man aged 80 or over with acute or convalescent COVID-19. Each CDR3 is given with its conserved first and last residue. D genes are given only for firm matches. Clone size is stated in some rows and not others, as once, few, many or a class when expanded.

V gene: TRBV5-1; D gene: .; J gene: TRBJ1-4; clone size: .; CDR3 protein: CASSQNQGIGEKLFF
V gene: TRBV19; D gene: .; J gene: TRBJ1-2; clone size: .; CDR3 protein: CASRQGLGGYTF
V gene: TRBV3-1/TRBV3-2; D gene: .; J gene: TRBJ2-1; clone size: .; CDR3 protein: CASSQDATRVHEQFF
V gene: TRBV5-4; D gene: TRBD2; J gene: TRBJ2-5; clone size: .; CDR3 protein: CASSLWRLANIGETQYF
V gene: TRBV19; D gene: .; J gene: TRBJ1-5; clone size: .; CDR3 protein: CASSNSDNQPQHF
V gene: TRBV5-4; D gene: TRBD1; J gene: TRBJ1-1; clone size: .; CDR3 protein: CASSLGSVTGGIMNTEAFF
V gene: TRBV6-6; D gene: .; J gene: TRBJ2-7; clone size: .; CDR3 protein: CASRSTGYEQYF
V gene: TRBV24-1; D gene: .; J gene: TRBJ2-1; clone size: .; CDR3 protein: CATSRGTNNEQFF
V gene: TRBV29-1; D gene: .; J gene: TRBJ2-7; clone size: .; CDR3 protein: CSVGQRDNYFSYEQYF
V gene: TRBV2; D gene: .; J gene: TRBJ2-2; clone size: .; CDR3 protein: CASSANKLATGELFF
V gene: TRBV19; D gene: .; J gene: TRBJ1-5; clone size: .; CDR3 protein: CASSQGARQPQHF
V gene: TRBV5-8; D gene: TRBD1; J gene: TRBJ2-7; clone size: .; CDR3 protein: CASSSGQGRNEQYF
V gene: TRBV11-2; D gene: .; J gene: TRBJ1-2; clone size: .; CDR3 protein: CASSPRGLYGYTF
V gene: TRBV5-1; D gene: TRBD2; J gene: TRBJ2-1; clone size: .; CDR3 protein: CASTPTAGESNEQFF
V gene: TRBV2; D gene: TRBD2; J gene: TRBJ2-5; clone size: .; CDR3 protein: CASSAAGGGETQYF
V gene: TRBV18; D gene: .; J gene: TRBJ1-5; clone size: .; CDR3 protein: CASSPEGLPNQPQHF
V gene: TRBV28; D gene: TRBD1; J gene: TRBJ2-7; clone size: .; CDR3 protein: CASSFSLDRARLEYF
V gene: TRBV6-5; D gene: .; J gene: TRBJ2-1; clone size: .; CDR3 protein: CASRQAGVNEQFF
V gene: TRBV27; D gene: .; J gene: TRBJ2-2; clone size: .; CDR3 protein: CASSFVGALGTGELFF
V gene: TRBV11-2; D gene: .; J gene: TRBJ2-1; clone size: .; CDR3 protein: CASSLSFGQPYNEQFF
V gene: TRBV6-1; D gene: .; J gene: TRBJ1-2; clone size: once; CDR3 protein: CASSELPLAYDYGYTF
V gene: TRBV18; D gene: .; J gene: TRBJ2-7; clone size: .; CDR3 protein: CASSPLTKPYEQYF
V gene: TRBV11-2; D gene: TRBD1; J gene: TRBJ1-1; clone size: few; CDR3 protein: CASSLDNAGTGKAMNTEAFF
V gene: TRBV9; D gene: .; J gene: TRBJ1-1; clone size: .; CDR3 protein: CASSVATGNTEAFF
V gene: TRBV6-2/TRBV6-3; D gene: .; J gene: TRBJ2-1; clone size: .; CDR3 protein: CASSYSENYNEQFF
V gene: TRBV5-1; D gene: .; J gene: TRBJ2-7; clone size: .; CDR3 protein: CASSLGTGIYEQYF
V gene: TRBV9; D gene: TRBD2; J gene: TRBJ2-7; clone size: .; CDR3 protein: CASSVQALAGGRNDEQYF
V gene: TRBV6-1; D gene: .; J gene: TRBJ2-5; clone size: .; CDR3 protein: CASSDPLGAETQYF
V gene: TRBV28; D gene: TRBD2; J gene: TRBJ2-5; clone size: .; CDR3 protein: CAAGSAGEKQETQYF
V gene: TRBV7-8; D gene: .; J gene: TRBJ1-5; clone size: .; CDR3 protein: CASSLATTQSNQPQHF
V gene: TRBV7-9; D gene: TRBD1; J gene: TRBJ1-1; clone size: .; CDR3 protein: CASSYRTGVANTEAFF
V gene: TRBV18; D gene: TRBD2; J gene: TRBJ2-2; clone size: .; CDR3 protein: CASSPTLAGATGELFF
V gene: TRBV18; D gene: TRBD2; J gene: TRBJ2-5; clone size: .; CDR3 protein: CASSLAGGEETQYF
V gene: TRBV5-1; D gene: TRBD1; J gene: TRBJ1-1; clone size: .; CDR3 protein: CASSVTGGERTEAFF
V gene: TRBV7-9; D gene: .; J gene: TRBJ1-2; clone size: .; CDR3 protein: CAGAAQGGYTF
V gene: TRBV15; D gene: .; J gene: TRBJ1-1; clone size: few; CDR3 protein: CATRDTYFNTEAFF
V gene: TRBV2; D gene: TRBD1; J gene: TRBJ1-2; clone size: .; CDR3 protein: CASSEGGQGIGANYGYTF
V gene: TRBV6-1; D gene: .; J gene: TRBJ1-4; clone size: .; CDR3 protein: CASSENSRSLFF
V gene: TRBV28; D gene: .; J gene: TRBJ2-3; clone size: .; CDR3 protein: CASSLGGTDTQYF
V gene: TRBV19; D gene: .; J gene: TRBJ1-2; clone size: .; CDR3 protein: CASSSQSSGGYTF
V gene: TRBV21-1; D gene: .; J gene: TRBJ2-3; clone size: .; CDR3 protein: CASSKETSGRSTDTQYF
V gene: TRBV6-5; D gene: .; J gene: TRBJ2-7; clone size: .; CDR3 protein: CASSYFSGGEQYF
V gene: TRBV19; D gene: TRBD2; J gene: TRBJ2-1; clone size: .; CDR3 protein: CARDLEREGQGEQFF
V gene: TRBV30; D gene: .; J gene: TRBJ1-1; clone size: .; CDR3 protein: CAWTWTANTEAFF
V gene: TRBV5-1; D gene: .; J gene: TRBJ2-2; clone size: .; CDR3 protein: CASSHNERGFGELFF
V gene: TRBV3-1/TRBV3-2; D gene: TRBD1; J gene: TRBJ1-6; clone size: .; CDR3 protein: CASSPTGQGNSPLHF
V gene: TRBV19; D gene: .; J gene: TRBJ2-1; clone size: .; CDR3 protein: CASSTRGGAGNEQFF
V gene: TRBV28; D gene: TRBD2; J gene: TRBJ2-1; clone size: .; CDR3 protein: CASSVLAGRRVEQFF
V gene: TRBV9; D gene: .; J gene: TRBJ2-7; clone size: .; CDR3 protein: CASNSGTPTYEQYF
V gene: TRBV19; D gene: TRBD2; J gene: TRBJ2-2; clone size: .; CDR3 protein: CASSHERDLNTGELFF
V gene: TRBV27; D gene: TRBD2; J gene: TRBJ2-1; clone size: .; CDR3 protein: CASSLSLAGEQFF
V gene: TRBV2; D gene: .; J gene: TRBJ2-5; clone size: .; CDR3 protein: CASRGDQETQYF
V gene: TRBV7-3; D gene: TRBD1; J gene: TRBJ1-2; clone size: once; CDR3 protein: CASSLHQGEGGYTF
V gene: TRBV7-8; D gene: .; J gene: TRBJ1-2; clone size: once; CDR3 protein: CASSSRSYGYTF
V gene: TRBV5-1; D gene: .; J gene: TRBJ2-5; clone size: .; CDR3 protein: CASSLRGGETQYF